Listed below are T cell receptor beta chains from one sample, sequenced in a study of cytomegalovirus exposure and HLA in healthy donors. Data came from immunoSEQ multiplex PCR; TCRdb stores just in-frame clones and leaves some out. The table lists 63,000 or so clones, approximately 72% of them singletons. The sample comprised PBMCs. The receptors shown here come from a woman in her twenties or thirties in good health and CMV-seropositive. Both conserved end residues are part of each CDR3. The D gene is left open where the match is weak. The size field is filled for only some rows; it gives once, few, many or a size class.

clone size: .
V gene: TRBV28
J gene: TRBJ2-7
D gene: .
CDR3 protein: CASSPHRGSYEQYF
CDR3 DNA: TGTGCCAGCAGTCCCCATCGGGGATCCTACGAGCAGTACTTC

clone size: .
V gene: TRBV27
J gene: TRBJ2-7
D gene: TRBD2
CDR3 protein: CASSPSTSGRWYEQYF
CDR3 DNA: TGTGCCAGCAGTCCCAGCACTAGCGGGAGGTGGTACGAGCAGTACTTC

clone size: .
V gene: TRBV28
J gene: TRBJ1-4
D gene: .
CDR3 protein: CASSLEGRSNEKLFF
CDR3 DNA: TGTGCCAGCAGTTTGGAGGGCCGCTCTAATGAAAAACTGTTTTTT

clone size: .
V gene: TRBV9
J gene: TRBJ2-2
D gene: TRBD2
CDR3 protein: CASSVGGAVGELFF
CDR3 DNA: TGTGCCAGCAGCGTCGGGGGGGCCGTCGGGGAGCTGTTTTTT

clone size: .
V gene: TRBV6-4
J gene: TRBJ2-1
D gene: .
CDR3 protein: CASSDQRVGNEQFF
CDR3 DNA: TGTGCCAGCAGTGACCAGCGGGTAGGGAATGAGCAGTTCTTC

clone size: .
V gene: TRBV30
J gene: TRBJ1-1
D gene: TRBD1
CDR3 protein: CAWNNRGHAEAFF
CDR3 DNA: TGTGCCTGGAACAACAGGGGGCACGCTGAAGCTTTCTTT

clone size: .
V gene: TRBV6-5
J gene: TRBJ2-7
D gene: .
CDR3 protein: CASSYAGTYEQYF
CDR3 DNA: TGTGCCAGCAGTTACGCGGGTACCTACGAGCAGTACTTC

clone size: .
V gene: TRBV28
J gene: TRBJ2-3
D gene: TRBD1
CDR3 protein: CASSFLRQGNVADTQYF
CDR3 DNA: TGTGCCAGCAGTTTCCTTCGACAGGGGAACGTCGCAGATACGCAGTATTTT

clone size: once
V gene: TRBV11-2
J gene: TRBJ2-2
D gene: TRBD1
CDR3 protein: CASRATGGVTGELFF
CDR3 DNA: TGTGCCAGCAGAGCGACAGGGGGCGTCACCGGGGAGCTGTTTTTT

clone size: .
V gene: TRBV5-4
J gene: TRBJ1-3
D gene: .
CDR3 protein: CASSLFMPGAGNTIYF
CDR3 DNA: TGTGCCAGCAGCTTGTTCATGCCCGGGGCTGGAAACACCATATATTTT

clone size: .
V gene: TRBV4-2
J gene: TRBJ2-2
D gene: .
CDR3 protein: CASSPRARENTGELFF
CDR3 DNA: TGTGCCAGCAGCCCCCGAGCAAGAGAGAACACCGGGGAGCTGTTTTTT

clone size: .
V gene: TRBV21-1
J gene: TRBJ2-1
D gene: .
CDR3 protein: CARGTSGRTYNEQFF
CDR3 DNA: TGTGCCAGAGGGACTAGCGGGAGAACCTACAATGAGCAGTTCTTC

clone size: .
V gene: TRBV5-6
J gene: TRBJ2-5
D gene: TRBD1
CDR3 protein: CASSFPGQGMETQYF
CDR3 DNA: TGTGCCAGCAGCTTCCCGGGACAGGGCATGGAGACCCAGTACTTC

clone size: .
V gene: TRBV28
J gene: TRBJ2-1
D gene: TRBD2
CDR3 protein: CASTVTLAGGRQFF
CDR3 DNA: TGTGCCAGCACCGTCACACTAGCGGGAGGGAGGCAGTTCTTC

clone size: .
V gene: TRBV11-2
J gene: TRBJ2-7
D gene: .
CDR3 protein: CASSLQGMPTYEQYF
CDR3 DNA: TGTGCCAGCAGCTTGCAGGGGATGCCAACCTACGAGCAGTACTTC

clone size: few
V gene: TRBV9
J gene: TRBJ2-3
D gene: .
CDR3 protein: CASSVAGAPGDTQYF
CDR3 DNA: TGTGCCAGCAGCGTAGCAGGGGCCCCCGGCGATACGCAGTATTTT

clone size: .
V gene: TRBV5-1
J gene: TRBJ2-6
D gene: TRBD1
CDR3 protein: CASSLDGTGVYGANVLTF
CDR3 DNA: TGCGCCAGCAGCTTGGACGGGACAGGGGTCTACGGGGCCAACGTCCTGACTTTC

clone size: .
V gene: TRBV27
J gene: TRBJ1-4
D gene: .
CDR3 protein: CATKRAGRGEKLFF
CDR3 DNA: TGTGCCACAAAACGGGCCGGCCGGGGGGAAAAACTGTTTTTT

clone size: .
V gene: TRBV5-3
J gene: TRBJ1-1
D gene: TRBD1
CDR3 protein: CARSGQGPLDTEAFF
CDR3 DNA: TGTGCCAGAAGCGGACAGGGCCCCCTGGACACTGAAGCTTTCTTT

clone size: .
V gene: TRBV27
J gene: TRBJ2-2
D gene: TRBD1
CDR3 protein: CASSARQGRFTGELFF
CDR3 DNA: TGTGCCAGCAGTGCCCGACAGGGGAGGTTCACCGGGGAGCTGTTTTTT

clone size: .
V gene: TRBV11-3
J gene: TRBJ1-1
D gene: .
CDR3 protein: CASSLSAGYEAFF
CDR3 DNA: TGTGCCAGCAGCCTCTCGGCAGGGTATGAAGCTTTCTTT

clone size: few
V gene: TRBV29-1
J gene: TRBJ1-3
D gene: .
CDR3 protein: CSAPIGDTIYF
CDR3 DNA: TGCAGCGCTCCAATAGGAGACACCATATATTTT

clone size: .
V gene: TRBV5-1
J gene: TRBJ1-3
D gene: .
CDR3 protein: CASSLADSGNTIYF
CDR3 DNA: TGCGCCAGCAGCTTGGCGGACAGCGGAAACACCATATATTTT

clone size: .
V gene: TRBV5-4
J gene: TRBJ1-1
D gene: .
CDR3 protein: CASSLGAGTYTEAFF
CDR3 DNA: TGTGCCAGCAGCTTGGGGGCAGGCACTTACACTGAAGCTTTCTTT

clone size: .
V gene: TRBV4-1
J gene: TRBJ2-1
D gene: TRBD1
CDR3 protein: CASSHGTGSYNEQFF
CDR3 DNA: TGCGCCAGCAGTCACGGGACAGGCTCCTACAATGAGCAGTTCTTC

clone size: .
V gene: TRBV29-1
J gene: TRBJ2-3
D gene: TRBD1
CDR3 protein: CSVSSTGADTQYF
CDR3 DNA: TGCAGCGTTTCATCGACAGGGGCAGATACGCAGTATTTT

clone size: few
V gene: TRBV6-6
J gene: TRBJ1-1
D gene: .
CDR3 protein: CASTEERGWAEAFF
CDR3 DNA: TGTGCCAGCACCGAAGAAAGGGGCTGGGCTGAAGCTTTCTTT

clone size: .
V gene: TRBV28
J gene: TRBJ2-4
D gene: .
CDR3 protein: CASSPISGGLKTKNIQYF
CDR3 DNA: TGTGCCAGCAGTCCTATCTCAGGGGGGTTGAAGACCAAAAACATTCAGTACTTC

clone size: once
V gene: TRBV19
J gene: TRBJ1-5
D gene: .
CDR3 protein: CATVWIRQDHSNQPQHF
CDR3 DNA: TGTGCCACCGTCTGGATTAGACAGGATCATAGCAATCAGCCCCAGCATTTT

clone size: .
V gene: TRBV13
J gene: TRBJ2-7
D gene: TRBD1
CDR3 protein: CASSRDRATYEQYF
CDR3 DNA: TGTGCCAGCAGCCGGGACAGGGCTACCTACGAGCAGTACTTC

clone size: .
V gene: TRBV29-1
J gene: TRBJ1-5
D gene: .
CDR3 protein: CSVGLGSAGQPQHF
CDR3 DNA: TGCAGCGTTGGTCTCGGCAGTGCGGGGCAGCCCCAGCATTTT

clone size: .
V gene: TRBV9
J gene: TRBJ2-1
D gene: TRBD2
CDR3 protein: CASSPGTSGVNEQFF
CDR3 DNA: TGTGCCAGCAGCCCCGGGACTAGCGGGGTCAATGAGCAGTTCTTC

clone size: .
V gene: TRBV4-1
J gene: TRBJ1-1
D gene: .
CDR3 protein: CASSQDPSGANTNTEAFF
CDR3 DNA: TGCGCCAGCAGCCAAGATCCGTCAGGGGCCAACACCAACACTGAAGCTTTCTTT

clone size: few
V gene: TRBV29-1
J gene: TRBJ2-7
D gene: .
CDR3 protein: CSVVERQLGEQYF
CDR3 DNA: TGCAGCGTTGTAGAGCGACAGTTAGGCGAGCAGTACTTC

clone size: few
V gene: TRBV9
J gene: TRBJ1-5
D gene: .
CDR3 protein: CASSVGGVQPQHF
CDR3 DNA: TGTGCCAGCAGCGTAGGGGGAGTACAGCCCCAGCATTTT

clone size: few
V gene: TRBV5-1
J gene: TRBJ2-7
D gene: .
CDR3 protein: CASSLDRGGTYEQYF
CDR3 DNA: TGCGCCAGCAGCTTGGACAGGGGGGGAACCTACGAGCAGTACTTC

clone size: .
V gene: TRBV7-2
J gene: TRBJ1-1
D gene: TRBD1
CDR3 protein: CASSQDRGRGAFF
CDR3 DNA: TGTGCCAGCAGCCAAGACAGGGGGCGCGGGGCTTTCTTT

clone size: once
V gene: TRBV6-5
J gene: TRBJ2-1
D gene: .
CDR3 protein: CASSFGEYTDEQFF
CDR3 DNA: TGTGCCAGCAGTTTTGGAGAGTATACCGATGAGCAGTTCTTC

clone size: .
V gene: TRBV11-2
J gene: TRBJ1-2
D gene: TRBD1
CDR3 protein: CASSQPPGGVGYTF
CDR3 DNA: TGTGCCAGCAGTCAGCCCCCAGGGGGCGTAGGCTACACCTTC

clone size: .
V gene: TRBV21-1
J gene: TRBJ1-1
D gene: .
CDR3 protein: CASIPGVVCKGVF
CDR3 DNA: TGTGCCAGCATCCCAGGGGTGGTCTGTAAAGGGGTCTTT

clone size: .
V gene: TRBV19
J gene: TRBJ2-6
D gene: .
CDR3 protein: CASSTRTDSVSGANVLTF
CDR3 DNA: TGTGCCAGTAGTACACGGACGGACTCCGTGTCTGGGGCCAACGTCCTGACTTTC

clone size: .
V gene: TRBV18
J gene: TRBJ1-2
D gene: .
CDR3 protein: CASSPPAGTNYGYTF
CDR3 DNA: TGTGCCAGCTCACCGCCGGCAGGGACTAACTATGGCTACACCTTC

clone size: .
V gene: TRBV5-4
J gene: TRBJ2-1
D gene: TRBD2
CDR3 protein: CASSSGLAGYNEQFF
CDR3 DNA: TGTGCCAGCAGTTCGGGACTAGCGGGATACAATGAGCAGTTCTTC

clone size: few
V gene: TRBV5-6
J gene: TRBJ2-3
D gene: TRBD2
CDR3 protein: CASSSLAGARTDTQYF
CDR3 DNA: TGTGCCAGCAGCTCCCTAGCGGGGGCGCGCACAGATACGCAGTATTTT

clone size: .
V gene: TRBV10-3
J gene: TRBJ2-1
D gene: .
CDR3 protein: CAISDGLAHYNEQFF
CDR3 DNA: TGTGCCATCAGTGATGGGCTAGCCCACTACAATGAGCAGTTCTTC

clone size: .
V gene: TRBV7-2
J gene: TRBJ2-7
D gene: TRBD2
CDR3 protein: CASSLKREGYEQYF
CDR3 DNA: TGTGCCAGCAGCTTAAAGCGGGAAGGCTACGAGCAGTACTTC

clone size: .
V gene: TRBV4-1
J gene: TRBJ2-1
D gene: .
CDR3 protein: CASSQEGRGSYNEQFF
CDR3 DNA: TGCGCCAGCAGCCAAGAGGGCCGGGGCTCCTACAATGAGCAGTTCTTC

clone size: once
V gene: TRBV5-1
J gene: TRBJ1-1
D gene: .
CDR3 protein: CASSLDGYGNTEAFF
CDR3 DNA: TGCGCCAGCAGCTTGGACGGGTATGGTAACACTGAAGCTTTCTTT

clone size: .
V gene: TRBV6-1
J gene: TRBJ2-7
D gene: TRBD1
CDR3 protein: CASSVTGAYEQYF
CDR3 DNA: TGTGCCAGCAGTGTTACAGGGGCCTACGAGCAGTACTTC

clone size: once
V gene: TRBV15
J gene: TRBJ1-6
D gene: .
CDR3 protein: CATSRGGGDSPLHF
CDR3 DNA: TGTGCCACCAGCAGGGGCGGAGGGGACTCACCCCTCCACTTT

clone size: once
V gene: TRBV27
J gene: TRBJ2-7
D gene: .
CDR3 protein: CASSHDKYYEQYF
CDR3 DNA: TGTGCCAGCAGTCACGACAAATACTACGAGCAGTACTTC

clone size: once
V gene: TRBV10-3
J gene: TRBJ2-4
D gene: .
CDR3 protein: CAISESQGTGIQYF
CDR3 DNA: TGTGCCATCAGTGAGTCGCAGGGAACGGGCATTCAGTACTTC

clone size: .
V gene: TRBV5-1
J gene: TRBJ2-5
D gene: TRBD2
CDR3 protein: CASSLGLAGEETQYF
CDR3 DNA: TGCGCCAGCAGCTTGGGGCTAGCGGGAGAAGAGACCCAGTACTTC

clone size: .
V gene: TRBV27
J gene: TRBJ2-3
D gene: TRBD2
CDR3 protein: CASSFLAAGGTDTQYF
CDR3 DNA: TGTGCCAGCAGTTTCTTAGCGGCCGGGGGGACAGATACGCAGTATTTT